The next 26 T cell receptor beta chains were all read from a single sample in a study of T-cell reconstitution after alpha-beta-depleted transplantation in children. TCRbeta library construction was performed incorporating unique molecular identifiers. In TCRdb, the PCR reads were re-called with MiXCR into one record per CDR3 protein. Here the sample spans just under 150,000 distinct CDR3 sequences, 8% to 10% being singletons. The source material was PBMCs, mostly from graft donor cells, sampled 180 days after TCRalphabeta/CD19-depleted stem cell transplant. These receptors were obtained from a female patient aged 2 to 10 who had a stem cell transplant for congenital amegakaryocytic thrombocytopenia, so the T cells may come from the graft donor.

Notes on this clonotype: A much larger clone lies a single base off, so this may be a read error. The chain has TRBV4-3 and TRBJ2-5; 10 bases map to TRBD2. The V gene's germline CDR1 is LGHNA and CDR2 YSLEER. This CDR3 has 15 residues. CDR3 sequence: CAGSQEVAGGETQYF. The CDR3 DNA reads as TGCGCCGGCAGCCAAGAGGTAGCGGGAGGTGAGACCCAGTACTTC.

With respect to this clonotype: Being one base from a much bigger clone, this may be a read error. V is TRBV5-1 and J is TRBJ2-7; possibly TRBD1 for D (6 bases). The ends were cut back, 6 bases at V and 2 bases at J, with 18 bases in the middle. CDR1 SGHRS and CDR2 YFSETQ come from the germline V gene. The CDR3 consists of 15 residues. CDR3 sequence: CASNLTGHGAYEQYF. DNA for the CDR3: TGCGCCAGCAACTTAACGGGACACGGTGCCTACGAGCAGTACTTC.

This clonotype was counted ten times or more. The chain employs TRBV28 and TRBJ2-3, with 10 nucleotides matching TRBD1. The CDR3 contains 13 residues. Trimming at V came to 8 bases and at J to 7 bases, leaving 6 bases not matched to a gene. Germline loops: CDR1 MDHEN, CDR2 SYDVKM. CDR3 sequence: CASRDRGRNTQYF. The CDR3 DNA sequence: TGTGCCAGCCGGGACAGGGGTCGGAATACGCAGTATTTT.

This clonotype was picked up a small number of times. The chain recombines TRBV12-3 or TRBV12-4 with TRBJ2-2, with 10 bases fitting TRBD1. The CDR3 is 14 amino acids. With V trimmed by 11 bases and J by 6 bases, 9 bases remained unmatched. CDR3 nucleotide sequence: TGTGCCTTTCCGGGACAGGGGAGGCCCGGGGAGCTGTTTTTT. This translates into CAFPGQGRPGELFF.

V gene TRBV12-3 or TRBV12-4 combines with J gene TRBJ2-5, with TRBD1 identical over 8 bases. V was clipped by 3 bases and J by 5 bases; unmatched bases: 8. The CDR3 extends over 15 amino acids. The CDR3 nucleotides read TGTGCCAGCAGTTTCGGGACAGGAGCTGTGGAGACCCAGTACTTC. It specifies CASSFGTGAVETQYF.

This clonotype was counted at least ten times. CDR3 nucleotide sequence: TGCAGTGCTAGAGATCCGTGGGAACCCACTAATGAGCAGTTCTTC. This encodes CSARDPWEPTNEQFF. The chain recombines TRBV20-1 with TRBJ2-1; D remains unclear. CDR1 DFQATT and CDR2 SNEGSKA come from the germline V gene (reference sequence). The CDR3 consists of 15 residues. V was cut by 0 bases and J by 7 bases, with 16 bases left in between.

This clonotype was observed a few times. This sequence joins TRBV11-2 and TRBJ2-1, with TRBD1 matching over 8 bases. Germline V gene data show CDR1 as SGHAT and CDR2 as FQNNGV. Trimming at V came to 0 bases and at J to 3 bases, leaving 1 base not matched to a gene. This CDR3 has 15 residues. The CDR3 protein is CASSLETGVYNEQFF. CDR3 sequence (DNA): TGTGCCAGCAGCTTAGAGACAGGGGTCTACAATGAGCAGTTCTTC.

There are many counts of this clonotype. J is TRBJ1-5 and V is TRBV5-1, with D possibly TRBD1 on 5 matching bases. The V gene's germline CDR1 is SGHRS and CDR2 YFSETQ. CDR3 length equals 15 residues. V lost 0 bases, J lost 2 bases, and 9 bases lay in between. The CDR3 nucleotides are TGCGCCAGCAGCTTGGGCGGCAGGGGCAATCAGCCCCAGCATTTT. Translated: CASSLGGRGNQPQHF. Based on the CDR3 plus reference TRBV5-1 and TRBJ1-5, the full variable domain is KAGVTQTPRYLIKTRGQQVTLSCSPISGHRSVSWYQQTPGQGLQFLFEYFSETQRNKGNFPGRFSGRQFSNSRSEMNVSTLELGDSALYLCASSLGGRGNQPQHFGDGTRLSIL.

This clonotype showed up just once. A single base separates this from a much larger clone, so it may be a read error. In nucleotides, the CDR3 is TGTGCCACCAGCTTACGGGACTTTAGGAATGAGCAGTTCTTC. This encodes CATSLRDFRNEQFF. The V and J genes are TRBV15 and TRBJ2-1; TRBD2 is a possible D gene (6 bases). The germline V gene encodes CDR1 LNHNV and CDR2 YYDKDF (reference sequence). There are 14 residues in the CDR3. Trimming stripped 5 bases from V and 7 bases from J, with 15 bases between.

This clonotype was seen at least ten times. The chain employs TRBV6-2 or TRBV6-3 and TRBJ2-7; D possibly corresponds to TRBD2 (6 bases). V was cut by 0 bases and J by 2 bases, with 11 bases left in between. This CDR3 spans 15 amino acids. Per the germline V gene, CDR1 is MNHEY and CDR2 is SVGEGT. CDR3 sequence reads: CASSYSRGRPYEQYF. In DNA, the CDR3 is TGTGCCAGCAGTTACTCACGTGGGAGGCCCTACGAGCAGTACTTC.

In regard to this clonotype: Germline is not matched at one junction end, which may reflect a read error. The chain employs TRBV29-1 and TRBJ2-1, with D uncertain. The germline gives CDR1 SQVTM, CDR2 ANQGSEA. The length of the CDR3 is 16 residues. This chain's CDR3 is CCVVVRASDSYNEQFF. The CDR3 DNA is TGCTGCGTTGTAGTCCGGGCGTCGGACTCCTACAATGAGCAGTTCTTC.

In this sample, this clonotype turned up many times. This chain joins TRBV5-1 and TRBJ2-7; a weak D match, TRBD1 (5 bases). CDR1 SGHRS and CDR2 YFSETQ come from the germline V gene. Trimming stripped 7 bases from V and 0 bases from J, with 11 bases between. This CDR3 is built from 13 residues. The CDR3 sequence: CASRQFSSYEQYF. The CDR3 nucleotides read TGCGCCAGCCGACAGTTTTCCTCCTACGAGCAGTACTTC.

This clonotype has a count of ten or more. The J gene is TRBJ2-2, the V gene TRBV3-1; the match to TRBD2 covers 10 bases. Per the germline V gene, CDR1 is LGHDT and CDR2 is YNNKEL (reference sequence). The V and J ends lost 2 bases and 2 bases, in that order; junction bases with no gene match: 2. This CDR3 spans 16 amino acids. The CDR3 sequence: CASSQIAGGNTGELFF. For the CDR3, the DNA is TGTGCCAGCAGCCAAATAGCGGGAGGAAACACCGGGGAGCTGTTTTTT.

The chain recombines TRBV12-3 or TRBV12-4 with TRBJ1-2; the D is unclear. V was clipped by 7 bases and J by 3 bases, with 15 bases between them. This CDR3 contains 14 residues. The CDR3, as DNA: TGTGCCAGCACCCCTTGGGCGGGTCACTATGGCTACACCTTC. It translates to CASTPWAGHYGYTF.

This clonotype was counted at least ten times. The chain is built from TRBV20-1 and TRBJ2-3; D is ambiguous. Germline CDR1 is DFQATT and CDR2 is SNEGSKA (reference sequence). V gave up 4 bases and J gave up 2 bases, with 16 bases separating them. The CDR3 contains 15 residues. CDR3 sequence: CSATKLEGITDTQYF. CDR3 nucleotides: TGCAGTGCTACGAAACTCGAAGGGATCACAGATACGCAGTATTTT.

Only a few counts were recorded for this clonotype. The CDR3 is CASSLTANTEAFF. The CDR3 nucleotides read TGCGCCAGCAGCTTGACAGCGAACACTGAAGCTTTCTTT. V and J are TRBV5-1 and TRBJ1-1; D is ambiguous. Trimming removed 1 base from V and 1 base from J, with 5 bases in between. CDR1 and CDR2 (germline): SGHRS, YFSETQ. The CDR3 has 13 residues. The full variable domain, its missing parts supplied by reference TRBV5-1 and TRBJ1-1, is KAGVTQTPRYLIKTRGQQVTLSCSPISGHRSVSWYQQTPGQGLQFLFEYFSETQRNKGNFPGRFSGRQFSNSRSEMNVSTLELGDSALYLCASSLTANTEAFFGQGTRLTVV.

The chain joins TRBV7-6 to TRBJ2-5; 10 bases line up with TRBD2. The CDR3 extends over 17 amino acids. Per germline, CDR1 SGHVS and CDR2 FNYEAQ. Unmatched junction bases numbered 10, after V lost 0 bases and J lost 6 bases. CDR3 region: CASSLALASGRVKTQYF. The CDR3 coding sequence is TGTGCCAGCAGCTTAGCGCTCGCTAGCGGGAGAGTGAAGACCCAGTACTTC.

There are many counts of this clonotype. The V gene is TRBV2, the J gene TRBJ2-2; D may be TRBD1 or TRBD2 (5 bases each). This CDR3 has 14 amino acids. Per germline, CDR1 SNHLY and CDR2 FYNNEI. Trimming took 6 bases from V and 1 from J, leaving 9 bases between them. Here the CDR3 reads CASRGTVNTGELFF. The CDR3 DNA is TGTGCCAGCAGAGGGACGGTGAACACCGGGGAGCTGTTTTTT.

Of note for this clonotype: A much larger clone is a single base away; this may be a read error. The chain couples TRBV10-3 to TRBJ1-5; 9 bases line up with TRBD1. V trimming: 8 bases; J trimming: 6 bases; junction bases outside the gene matches: 17. Germline CDR1 is ENHRY and CDR2 is SYGVKD. The CDR3 has 17 amino acids. The CDR3 region is CAICAPGQGRWGQPQHF. CDR3 sequence (DNA): TGTGCCATCTGTGCCCCGGGACAGGGCCGCTGGGGTCAGCCCCAGCATTTT.

This clonotype showed up many times. The chain recombines TRBV7-7 with TRBJ2-2; D is unclear. From germline, CDR1 is SSHAT and CDR2 FNYEAQ (reference sequence). V was clipped by 1 base and J by 0 bases, with 9 bases between them. The CDR3 loop spans 16 amino acids. This CDR3 is CASSLGHETNTGELFF. As DNA, the CDR3 is TGTGCCAGCAGCTTAGGCCACGAGACGAACACCGGGGAGCTGTTTTTT.

This clonotype was found many times. The chain links TRBV12-3 or TRBV12-4 to TRBJ2-1; 8 bases align to TRBD2. This CDR3 spans 12 amino acids. With 7 bases clipped from V and 9 bases from J, the junction kept 5 bases outside the gene matches. This CDR3 is CASTLAGGEQFF. The CDR3 region has the DNA TGTGCCAGCACTCTAGCGGGCGGTGAGCAGTTCTTC.

This clonotype has at least ten counts. J is TRBJ1-1 and V is TRBV6-2 or TRBV6-3; D remains ambiguous. The V end was cut by 2 bases, the J end by 2 bases, with 9 bases between. Germline V gene sequence: CDR1 MNHEY, CDR2 SVGEGT. The CDR3 loop spans 14 amino acids. The DNA for the CDR3 is TGTGCCAGCAGTTACGCTGGCAGAAACACTGAAGCTTTCTTT. Translated: CASSYAGRNTEAFF.

The chain carries TRBV28 and TRBJ2-7; 7 positions match TRBD1. Unmatched junction bases numbered 12, after V lost 7 bases and J lost 0 bases. The CDR3 totals 16 residues. Germline V gives CDR1 MDHEN, CDR2 SYDVKM. CDR3 protein: CASTKFPTGSSYEQYF. The CDR3 DNA sequence: TGTGCCAGCACAAAATTCCCGACAGGGAGCTCCTACGAGCAGTACTTC.

This clonotype was seen many times. The chain links TRBV20-1 to TRBJ1-4; 7 bases match TRBD1. This CDR3 contains 15 residues. V was clipped by 6 bases and J by 0 bases; unmatched bases: 7. Per germline, CDR1 DFQATT and CDR2 SNEGSKA (reference sequence). The CDR3 region is CSAQGGIATNEKLFF. The DNA of the CDR3 is TGCAGTGCCCAGGGGGGAATTGCAACTAATGAAAAACTGTTTTTT.

Many counts were recorded for this clonotype. This sequence joins TRBV20-1 and TRBJ1-4, with D possibly TRBD1 on 5 matching bases. V dropped 3 bases and J dropped 8 bases, with 13 bases sitting between them. Looked up from germline, CDR1 is DFQATT and CDR2 is SNEGSKA (reference sequence). This CDR3 region has 13 residues. CDR3 loop: CSARGGFREKLFF. CDR3 in DNA: TGCAGTGCTAGGGGGGGGTTTCGGGAAAAACTGTTTTTT.

This chain links TRBV19 with TRBJ1-5; possible D gene TRBD1, 5 bases. Germline V lookup: CDR1 LNHDA, CDR2 SQIVND (reference sequence). This CDR3 contains 14 residues. Trimming pared 10 bases from V and 1 base from J, leaving 14 bases between. CDR3 sequence: CATKMGQSNQPQHF. Here the CDR3 DNA reads TGTGCCACCAAAATGGGGCAGAGCAATCAGCCCCAGCATTTT.